This is a list of T cell receptor beta chains from one sample in a study of T cells in Graves' hyperthyroidism and ophthalmopathy. From the multiplex PCR reads, TCRdb called clonotypes with MiXCR, one entry per CDR3 protein. The data hold a few hundred thousand distinct CDR3 sequences, with approximately 15% observed a single time. The specimen sequenced was blood. These receptors came from a woman younger than 45 with Graves' hyperthyroidism. CDR3s include the opening cysteine and the closing phenylalanine or tryptophan. D genes are given only for firm matches. The listing skips clone size in some rows; elsewhere it reads once, few, many or a size class.

d_call clone_size j_call v_call cdr3_aa cdr3_nt
TRBD1 many TRBJ2-3 TRBV7-9 CASSRRGDRGTDTQYF TGTGCCAGCAGTCGAAGGGGGGACAGGGGCACAGATACGCAGTATTTT
. many TRBJ1-4 TRBV28 CATLSGVDEKLFF TGTGCCACGTTGTCGGGCGTCGATGAAAAACTGTTTTTT
TRBD1 few TRBJ2-3 TRBV14 CASSQMERQGSTDTQYF TGTGCCAGCAGCCAAATGGAGAGACAGGGGAGCACAGATACGCAGTATTTT
TRBD1 few TRBJ2-7 TRBV11-2 CASSYHPGQATYEQYF TGTGCCAGCAGCTATCACCCGGGACAGGCCACCTACGAGCAGTACTTC
. few TRBJ1-1 TRBV28 CASRGPNTEAFF TGTGCCAGCAGGGGGCCGAACACTGAAGCTTTCTTT
. . TRBJ2-5 TRBV3-1 CASSPLRETQYF TGTGCCAGCAGCCCCCTAAGGGAGACCCAGTACTTC
. . TRBJ2-3 TRBV24-1 CATSDSGRGVTDTQYF TGTGCCACCAGTGATTCCGGCAGGGGGGTCACAGATACGCAGTATTTT
. . TRBJ2-5 TRBV11-2 CASKDQVTQYF TGTGCCAGCAAAGACCAGGTGACCCAGTACTTC
TRBD1 few TRBJ1-2 TRBV18 CASSPNWDRANYGYTF TGTGCCAGCTCACCAAATTGGGACAGAGCTAACTATGGCTACACCTTC
. many TRBJ2-7 TRBV27 CASSRTPSAISYEQYF TGTGCCAGCAGTCGAACCCCCAGTGCGATCTCCTACGAGCAGTACTTC
TRBD2 many TRBJ2-1 TRBV5-6 CASSLGGTSGRESEQFF TGTGCCAGCAGCTTGGGAGGGACTAGCGGGAGAGAAAGTGAGCAGTTCTTC
. . TRBJ2-4 TRBV7-3 CASSLDGTTGKNIQYF TGTGCCAGCAGTTTGGACGGAACGACTGGCAAAAACATTCAGTACTTC
. many TRBJ1-5 TRBV28 CASSLGQHQPQHF TGTGCCAGCAGTTTGGGGCAGCATCAGCCCCAGCATTTT
TRBD1 . TRBJ2-3 TRBV7-8 CASSKPGQDEYTQYF TGTGCCAGCAGCAAACCGGGACAGGACGAATATACGCAGTATTTT
TRBD1 . TRBJ2-7 TRBV18 CASSPETGYSYEQYF TGTGCCAGCTCACCTGAGACAGGGTACTCCTACGAGCAGTACTTC
. many TRBJ2-2 TRBV27 CASTGAMSTGELFF TGTGCCAGCACTGGGGCCATGAGCACCGGGGAGCTGTTTTTT